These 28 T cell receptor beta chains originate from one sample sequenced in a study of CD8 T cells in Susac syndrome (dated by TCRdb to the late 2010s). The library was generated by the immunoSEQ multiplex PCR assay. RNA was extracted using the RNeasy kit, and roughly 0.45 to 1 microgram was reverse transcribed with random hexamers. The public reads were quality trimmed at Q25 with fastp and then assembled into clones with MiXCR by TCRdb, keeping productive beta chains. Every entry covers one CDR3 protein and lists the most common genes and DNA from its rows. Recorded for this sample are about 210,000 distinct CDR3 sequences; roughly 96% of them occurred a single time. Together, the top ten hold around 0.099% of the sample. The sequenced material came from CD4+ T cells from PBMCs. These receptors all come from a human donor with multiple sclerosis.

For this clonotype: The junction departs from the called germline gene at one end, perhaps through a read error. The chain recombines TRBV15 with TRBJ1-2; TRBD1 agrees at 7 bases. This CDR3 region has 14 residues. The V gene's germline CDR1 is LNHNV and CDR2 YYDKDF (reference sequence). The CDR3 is CATSNRQGGDGYTF. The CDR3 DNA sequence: TGTGCCACGAGCAACCGACAGGGCGGGGATGGCTACACCTTC.

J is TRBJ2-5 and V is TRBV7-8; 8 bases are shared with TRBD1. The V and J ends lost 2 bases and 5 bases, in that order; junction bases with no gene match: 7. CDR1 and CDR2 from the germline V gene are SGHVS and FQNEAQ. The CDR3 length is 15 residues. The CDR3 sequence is CASSLPRTGRETQYF. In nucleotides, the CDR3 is TGTGCCAGCAGCTTACCTCGGACAGGGCGGGAGACCCAGTACTTC.

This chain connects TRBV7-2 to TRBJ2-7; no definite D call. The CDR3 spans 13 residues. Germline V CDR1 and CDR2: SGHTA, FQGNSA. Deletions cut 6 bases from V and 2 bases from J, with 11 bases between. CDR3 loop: CASRTAATYEQYF. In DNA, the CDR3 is TGTGCCAGCAGAACGGCAGCTACCTACGAGCAGTACTTC.

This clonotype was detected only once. The CDR3 DNA is TGCAGTGCCACGGGACAGCAAGAGACCCAGTACTTC. This encodes CSATGQQETQYF. The V and J genes are TRBV20-1 and TRBJ2-5, with TRBD1 identical over 7 bases. The CDR3 sequence is 12 residues long. J lost 2 bases, V lost 6 bases, and 3 bases had no gene match. Germline CDR1 reads DFQATT; CDR2 reads SNEGSKA (reference sequence).

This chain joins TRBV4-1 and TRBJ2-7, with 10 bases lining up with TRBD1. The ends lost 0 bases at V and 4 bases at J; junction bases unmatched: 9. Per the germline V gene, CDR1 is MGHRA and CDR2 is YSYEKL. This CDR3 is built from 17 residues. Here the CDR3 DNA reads TGCGCCAGCAGCCAAGATGTTACTGGGACAGGGGTGTACGAGCAGTACTTC. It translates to CASSQDVTGTGVYEQYF.

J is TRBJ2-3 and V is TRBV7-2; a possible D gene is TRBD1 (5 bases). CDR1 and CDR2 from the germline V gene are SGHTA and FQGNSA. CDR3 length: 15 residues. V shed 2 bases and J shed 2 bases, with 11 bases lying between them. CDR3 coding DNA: TGTGCCAGCAGCTTAAGACAGAAAACCACAGATACGCAGTATTTT. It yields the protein CASSLRQKTTDTQYF.

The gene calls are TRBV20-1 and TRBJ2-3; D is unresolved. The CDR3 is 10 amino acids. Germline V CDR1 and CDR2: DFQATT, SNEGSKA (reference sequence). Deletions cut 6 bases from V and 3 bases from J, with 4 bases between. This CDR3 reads CSAVTDTQYF. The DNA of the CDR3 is TGCAGTGCCGTAACAGATACGCAGTATTTT.

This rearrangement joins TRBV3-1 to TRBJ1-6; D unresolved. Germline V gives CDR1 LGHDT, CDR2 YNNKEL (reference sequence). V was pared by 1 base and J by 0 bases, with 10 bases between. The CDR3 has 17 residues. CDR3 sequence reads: CASSQVMGSSYNSPLHF. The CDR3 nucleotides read TGTGCCAGCAGCCAAGTTATGGGAAGCTCCTATAATTCACCCCTCCACTTT.

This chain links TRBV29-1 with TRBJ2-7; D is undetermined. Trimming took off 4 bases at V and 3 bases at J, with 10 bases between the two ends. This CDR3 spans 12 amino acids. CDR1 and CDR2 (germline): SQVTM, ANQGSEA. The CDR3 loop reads CSVGHAGYEQYF. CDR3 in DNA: TGCAGCGTTGGCCACGCAGGCTACGAGCAGTACTTC.

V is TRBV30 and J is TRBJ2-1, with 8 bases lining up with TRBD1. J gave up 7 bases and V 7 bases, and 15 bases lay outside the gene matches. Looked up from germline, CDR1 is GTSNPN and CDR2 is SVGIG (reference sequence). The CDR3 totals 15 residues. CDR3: CASHRQGMVLNEQFF. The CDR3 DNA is TGTGCCTCCCACCGACAGGGGATGGTTCTGAATGAGCAGTTCTTC.

CDR3 amino acids: CSARDLRRGGGHEQFF. CDR3 nucleotide sequence: TGCAGTGCTAGAGATCTGAGGCGGGGGGGTGGCCATGAGCAGTTCTTC. The rearrangement uses TRBV20-1 and TRBJ2-1, with 9 nucleotides matching TRBD2. Losses at the gene ends were 0 bases for V and 8 bases for J; bases not matched to a gene: 11. The CDR3 sequence is 16 residues long. Germline CDR1 is DFQATT and CDR2 is SNEGSKA (reference sequence).

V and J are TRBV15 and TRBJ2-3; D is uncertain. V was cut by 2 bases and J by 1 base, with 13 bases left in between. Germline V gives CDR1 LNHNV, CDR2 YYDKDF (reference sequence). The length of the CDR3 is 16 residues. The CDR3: CATSRRLPAGTDTQYF. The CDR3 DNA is TGTGCCACCAGCAGACGACTCCCCGCCGGCACAGATACGCAGTATTTT.

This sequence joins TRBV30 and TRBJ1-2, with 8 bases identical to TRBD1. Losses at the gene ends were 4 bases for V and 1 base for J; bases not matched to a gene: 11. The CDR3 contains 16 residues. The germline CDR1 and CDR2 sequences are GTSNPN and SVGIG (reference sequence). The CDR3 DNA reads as TGTGCCTGGACTGTGGGACAGGTCCTTATTAACTATGGCTACACCTTC. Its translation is CAWTVGQVLINYGYTF.

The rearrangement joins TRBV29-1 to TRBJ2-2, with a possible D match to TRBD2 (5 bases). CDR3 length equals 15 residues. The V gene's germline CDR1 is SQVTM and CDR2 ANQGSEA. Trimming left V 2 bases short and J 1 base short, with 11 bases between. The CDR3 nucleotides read TGCAGCGTTGAAAAGGCCGGGAAGAACACCGGGGAGCTGTTTTTT. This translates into CSVEKAGKNTGELFF.

The CDR3 is CASSPPAASYNEQFF. The CDR3, as DNA: TGTGCCAGCAGCCCCCCCGCGGCGAGCTACAATGAGCAGTTCTTC. The rearrangement links TRBV11-2 to TRBJ2-1; D unclear. The CDR3 runs to 15 residues. Per germline, CDR1 SGHAT and CDR2 FQNNGV. V was trimmed by 5 bases and J by 3 bases, leaving 14 bases between them.

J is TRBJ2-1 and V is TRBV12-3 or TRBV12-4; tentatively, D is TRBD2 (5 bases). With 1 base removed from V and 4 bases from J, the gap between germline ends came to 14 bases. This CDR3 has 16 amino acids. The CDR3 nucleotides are TGTGCCAGCAGTTTAGTTTCCAGCGGAGTTTACAATGAGCAGTTCTTC. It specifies CASSLVSSGVYNEQFF.

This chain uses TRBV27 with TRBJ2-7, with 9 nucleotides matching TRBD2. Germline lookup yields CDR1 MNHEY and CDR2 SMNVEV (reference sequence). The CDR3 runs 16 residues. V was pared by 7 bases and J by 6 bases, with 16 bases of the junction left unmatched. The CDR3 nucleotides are TGTGCCAGCAAATCAGTGGCGGGGGGGGGACCGGCCGAGCAGTACTTC. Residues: CASKSVAGGGPAEQYF.

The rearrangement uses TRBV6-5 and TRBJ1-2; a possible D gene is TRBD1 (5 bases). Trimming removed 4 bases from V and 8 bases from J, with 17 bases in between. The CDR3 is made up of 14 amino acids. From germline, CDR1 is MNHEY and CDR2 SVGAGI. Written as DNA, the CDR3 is TGTGCCAGCAGTTCGGACTGGGGCCTATCAGGCTACACCTTC. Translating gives CASSSDWGLSGYTF.

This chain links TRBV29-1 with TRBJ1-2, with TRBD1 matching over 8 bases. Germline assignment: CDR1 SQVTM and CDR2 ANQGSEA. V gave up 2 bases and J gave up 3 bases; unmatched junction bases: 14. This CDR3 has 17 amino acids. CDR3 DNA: TGCAGCGTTGAACCTACCGGGGGGCAGGGGGCTTACTATGGCTACACCTTC. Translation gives CSVEPTGGQGAYYGYTF.

The CDR3 DNA reads TGTGCCAGCAGTGAATTTGGCGGGGGGGCGATGGATACGCAGTATTTT. Translating it yields CASSEFGGGAMDTQYF. This chain connects TRBV6-1 to TRBJ2-3, with 9 nucleotides matching TRBD2. V dropped 2 bases and J dropped 6; count of bases not matched to a gene: 9. The CDR3 is 16 amino acids. From germline, CDR1 is MNHNS and CDR2 SASEGT.

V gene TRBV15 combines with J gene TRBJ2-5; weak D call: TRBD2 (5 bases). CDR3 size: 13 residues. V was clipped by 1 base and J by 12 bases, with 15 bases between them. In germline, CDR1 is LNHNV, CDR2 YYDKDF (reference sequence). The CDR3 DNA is TGTGCCACCAGCAGAGGAGAGGGAATAGTTAAGTACTTC. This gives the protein CATSRGEGIVKYF.

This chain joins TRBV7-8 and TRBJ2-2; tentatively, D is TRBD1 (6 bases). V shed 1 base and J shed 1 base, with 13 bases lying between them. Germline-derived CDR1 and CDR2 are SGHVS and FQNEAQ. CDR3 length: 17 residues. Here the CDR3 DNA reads TGTGCCAGCAGCTTAGTGGGGGTGGGACAGAACACCGGGGAGCTGTTTTTT. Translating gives CASSLVGVGQNTGELFF.

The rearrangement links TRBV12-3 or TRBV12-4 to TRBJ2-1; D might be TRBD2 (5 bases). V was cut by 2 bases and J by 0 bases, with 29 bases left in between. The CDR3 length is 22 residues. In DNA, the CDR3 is TGTGCCAGCAGTTTATCGGGATGGGGATCTGTTGAAGAGGAGCGCTCCTACAATGAGCAGTTCTTC. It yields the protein CASSLSGWGSVEEERSYNEQFF.

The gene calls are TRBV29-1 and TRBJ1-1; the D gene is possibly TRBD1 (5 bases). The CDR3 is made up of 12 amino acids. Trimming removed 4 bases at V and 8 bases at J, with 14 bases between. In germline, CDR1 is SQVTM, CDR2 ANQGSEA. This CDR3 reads CSVAGTSIEAFF. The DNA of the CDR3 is TGCAGCGTTGCCGGGACTTCCATCGAAGCTTTCTTT.

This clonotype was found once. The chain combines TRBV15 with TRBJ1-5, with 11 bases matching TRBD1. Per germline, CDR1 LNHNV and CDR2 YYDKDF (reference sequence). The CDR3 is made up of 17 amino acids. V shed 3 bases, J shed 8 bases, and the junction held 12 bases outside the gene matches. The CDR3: CATSSFSGTGGKEPQHF. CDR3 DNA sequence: TGTGCCACCAGCAGTTTCTCCGGGACAGGGGGAAAGGAGCCCCAGCATTTT.

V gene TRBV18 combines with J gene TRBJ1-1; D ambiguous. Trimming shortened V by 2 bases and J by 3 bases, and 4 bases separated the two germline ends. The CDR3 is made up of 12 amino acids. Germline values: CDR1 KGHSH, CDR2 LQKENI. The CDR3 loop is CASSPSYTEAFF. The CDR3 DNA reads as TGTGCCAGCTCACCATCATACACTGAAGCTTTCTTT.

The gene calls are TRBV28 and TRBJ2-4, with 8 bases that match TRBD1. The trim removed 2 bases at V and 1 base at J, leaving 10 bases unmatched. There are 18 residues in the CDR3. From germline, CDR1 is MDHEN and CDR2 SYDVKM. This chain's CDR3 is CASSLDKRQGLAKNIQYF. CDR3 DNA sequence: TGTGCCAGCAGTTTAGATAAACGACAGGGGTTGGCCAAAAACATTCAGTACTTC.

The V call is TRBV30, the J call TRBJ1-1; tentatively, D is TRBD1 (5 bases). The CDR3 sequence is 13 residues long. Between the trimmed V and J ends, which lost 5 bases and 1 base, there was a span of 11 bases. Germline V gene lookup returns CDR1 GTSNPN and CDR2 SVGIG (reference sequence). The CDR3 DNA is TGTGCCTGGGCAGGGACGACGAACACTGAAGCTTTCTTT. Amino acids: CAWAGTTNTEAFF.